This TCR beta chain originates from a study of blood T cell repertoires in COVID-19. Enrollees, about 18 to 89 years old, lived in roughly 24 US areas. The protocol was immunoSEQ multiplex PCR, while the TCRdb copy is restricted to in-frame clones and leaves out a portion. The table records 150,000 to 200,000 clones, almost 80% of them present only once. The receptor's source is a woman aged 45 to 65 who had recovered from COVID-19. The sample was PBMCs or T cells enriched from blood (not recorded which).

The CDR3, as DNA: TGTGCCAGCAGCGCCGCTAGCGGGTTATACAATGAGCAGTTCTTC. Translating it yields CASSAASGLYNEQFF. V and J are TRBV28 and TRBJ2-1, with 8 bases identical to TRBD2. The germline V gene has CDR1 MDHEN and CDR2 SYDVKM. The CDR3 runs 15 residues. The ends lost 6 bases at V and 4 bases at J; junction bases unmatched: 8.